This TCR beta chain was sequenced in a study of OX40 agonist ivuxolimab in advanced cancers. The CDR3 is 15 residues long. Trimming removed 4 bases from V and 1 base from J, with 11 bases in between. From germline, CDR1 is SGHAT and CDR2 FQNNGV. Sequenced by immunoSEQ multiplex PCR; TCRdb stores in-frame clones only, minus some. The sample shows fewer than 55,000 clones, 75% to 90% of them seen only once. Sample: CD4+ or CD8+ T cells sorted from blood, taken in a trial of the OX40 agonist ivuxolimab. V gene TRBV11-2 combines with J gene TRBJ1-5; TRBD1 is a possible D gene (5 bases). This TCR was sampled from an adult with an advanced solid tumor such as melanoma, head and neck, liver or kidney cancer. CDR3 bases: TGTGCCAGCAGCTCCGACCGGGGGAGCAATCAGCCCCAGCATTTT. Translating gives CASSSDRGSNQPQHF.